The T cell receptor (beta chain) described here comes from a study of vaccination and CD4 T cells after COVID-19. For this clonotype: Antigen specificity is unknown.

The treatment: roughly nine-day PBMC culture with coronavirus spike peptide pools or control peptides (ViraFEST assay). Following a culture period (approximately 10 days), negative selection was used to isolate CD4+ T cells. The V gene's germline CDR1 is MGHDK and CDR2 SYGVNS. The length of the CDR3 is 16 residues. With 4 bases removed from V and 5 bases from J, the gap between germline ends came to 20 bases. Cultured CD4+ T cell DNA underwent sequencing with the Oncomine TCR Beta short-read assay. TCRdb re-derived calls from the PCR reads in MiXCR, one entry per CDR3 protein. The repertoire holds 11,000 or so distinct CDR3 sequences, with about half as singletons.

The V and J genes are TRBV25-1 and TRBJ1-1; the D is unclear. This clonotype originated in a human donor who had recovered from COVID-19. Source material: CD4+ T cells from blood, cultured in vitro. CDR3 residues: CASSGRAAGAYTEAFF. The CDR3 DNA follows: TGTGCCAGCAGTGGCCGTGCGGCAGGAGCTTATACTGAAGCTTTCTTT.